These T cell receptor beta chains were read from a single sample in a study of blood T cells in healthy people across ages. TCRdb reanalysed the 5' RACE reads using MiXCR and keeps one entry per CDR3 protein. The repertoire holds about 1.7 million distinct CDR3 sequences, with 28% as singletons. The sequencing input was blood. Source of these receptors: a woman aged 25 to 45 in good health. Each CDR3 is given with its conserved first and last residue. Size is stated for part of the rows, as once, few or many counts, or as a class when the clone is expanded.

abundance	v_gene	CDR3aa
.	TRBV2	CASSVRGQGWSDTQYF
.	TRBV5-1	CAGSLVVQETQYF
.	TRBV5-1	CASLKGQNTGELFF
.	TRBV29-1	CSLWGASDTQYF
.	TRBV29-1	CSAGLGGTTDTQYF
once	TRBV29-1	CSVELQGMENGEPFF
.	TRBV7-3	CASSLRLAGIGLQYF
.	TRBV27	CASSPRQASGRPDTQYF
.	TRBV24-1	CATSEPGQGDYEQYF
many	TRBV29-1	CSVGSLSSYEQYF
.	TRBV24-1	CATSGIPGLALNEQFF
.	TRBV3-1	CVSSQDERGYQETQYF
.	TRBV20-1	CSATSVSGRAYDTQYF
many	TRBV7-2	CASSSDDRFFYGYTF
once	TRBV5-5	CASILLAGTGDTEAFF
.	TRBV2	CAAEKGAGANSPLHF
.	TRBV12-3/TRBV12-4	CASTSGGGAHEQYF
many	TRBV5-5	CASSLDRGSEDNEQFF
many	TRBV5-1	CASSEGGGFNEQYF
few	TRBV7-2	CASAPGFSNYGYTF
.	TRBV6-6	CASRSEGRDTQYF
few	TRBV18	CASSQGHPVTEAFF
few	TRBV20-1	CSAGTVRSYEQYF
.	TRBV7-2	CASSKSRENQNIQYF
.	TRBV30	CAWSRRGNQPQHF
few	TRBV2	CASSRQGPSNYGYTF
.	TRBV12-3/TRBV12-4	CASSPSAGAGTGELFF
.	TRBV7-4	CASSLTTSGGECEQFF
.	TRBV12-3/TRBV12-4	CASRGQVAEAFF
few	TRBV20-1	CSASRFGGPTREQYF
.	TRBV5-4	CASSPPGTPGNTEAFF